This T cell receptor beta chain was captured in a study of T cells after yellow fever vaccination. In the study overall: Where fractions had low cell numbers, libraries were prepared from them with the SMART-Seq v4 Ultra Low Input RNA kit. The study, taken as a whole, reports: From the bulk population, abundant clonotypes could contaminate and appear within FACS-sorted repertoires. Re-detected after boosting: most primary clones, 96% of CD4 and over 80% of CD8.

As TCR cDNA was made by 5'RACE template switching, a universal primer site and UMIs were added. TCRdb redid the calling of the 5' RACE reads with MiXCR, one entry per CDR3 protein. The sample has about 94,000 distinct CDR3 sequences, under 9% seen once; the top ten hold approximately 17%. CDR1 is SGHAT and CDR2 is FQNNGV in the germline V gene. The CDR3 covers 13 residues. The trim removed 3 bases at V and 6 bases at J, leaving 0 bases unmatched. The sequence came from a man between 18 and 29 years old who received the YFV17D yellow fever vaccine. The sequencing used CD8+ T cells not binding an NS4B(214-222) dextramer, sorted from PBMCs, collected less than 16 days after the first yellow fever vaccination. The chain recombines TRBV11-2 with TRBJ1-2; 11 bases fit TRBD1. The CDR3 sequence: CASSLGQGDGYTF. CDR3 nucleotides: TGTGCCAGCAGCTTGGGACAGGGGGATGGCTACACCTTC.